The 27 T cell receptor beta chains given below trace back to one sample, sequenced in a study of T cell responses to AZD1222 COVID-19 vaccine. Some clones are missing from TCRdb's copy, which holds only in-frame ones; the method was immunoSEQ multiplex PCR. The sample records 90,000 to 120,000 clones, about nine tenths being singletons. Here the sequenced sample was peripheral blood, taken on day 0 of AZD1222 vaccination. These receptors all stem from an adult in good health.

V and J are TRBV19 and TRBJ1-2; the D gene is possibly TRBD1 (5 bases). This CDR3 spans 12 amino acids. From germline, CDR1 is LNHDA and CDR2 SQIVND (reference sequence). Trimming stripped 4 bases from V and 4 bases from J, with 7 bases between. The CDR3: CASSRTSYGYTF. The CDR3 bases are TGTGCCAGTAGTAGGACATCCTATGGCTACACCTTC.

As concerns this clone: Relative to the germline gene, one junction end is altered; a read error may explain this. The V and J genes are TRBV5-1 and TRBJ2-3, with 7 nucleotides matching TRBD2. CDR1 and CDR2 from the germline V gene are SGHRS and YFSETQ. The CDR3 spans 14 residues. The CDR3 sequence: CASTLGGGPDTQYF. The CDR3 DNA is TGCGCCAGCACCTTGGGCGGGGGTCCAGATACGCAGTATTTT.

The chain couples TRBV5-4 to TRBJ2-3; D remains ambiguous. The CDR3 totals 14 residues. From germline, CDR1 is SGHNT and CDR2 YYREEE (reference sequence). The V end was cut by 4 bases, the J end by 0 bases, with 9 bases between. The CDR3 sequence is CASSPIVSTDTQYF. The CDR3 DNA is TGTGCCAGCAGCCCGATCGTTAGCACAGATACGCAGTATTTT.

The gene calls are TRBV6-5 and TRBJ1-2; D remains unclear. The CDR3 is made up of 12 amino acids. Per the germline V gene, CDR1 is MNHEY and CDR2 is SVGAGI. V gave up 7 bases and J gave up 2 bases, with 8 bases separating them. CDR3 protein: CASNRGNYGYTF. CDR3 coding DNA: TGTGCCAGCAACCGAGGGAACTATGGCTACACCTTC.

This sequence joins TRBV18 and TRBJ2-1, with a tentative D call TRBD1 (6 bases). This CDR3 comprises 15 residues. Trimming stripped 3 bases from V and 7 bases from J, with 16 bases between. Per germline, CDR1 KGHSH and CDR2 LQKENI. Written as DNA, the CDR3 is TGTGCCAGCTCACCTAGACAGGAAACAGGGAATGAGCAGTTCTTC. Its protein product is CASSPRQETGNEQFF.

The rearrangement uses TRBV18 and TRBJ1-1; 7 bases are shared with TRBD1. The CDR3 contains 16 residues. Germline V gene data show CDR1 as KGHSH and CDR2 as LQKENI. V dropped 3 bases and J dropped 5; count of bases not matched to a gene: 12. In DNA, the CDR3 is TGTGCCAGCTCACCGCCCAGGAGGGGGCAAAGTACTGAAGCTTTCTTT. Encoded protein: CASSPPRRGQSTEAFF.

Only a few counts were recorded for this clone. V usage is TRBV19 and J usage is TRBJ2-5; unclear D gene. The CDR3 is made up of 11 amino acids. CDR1 is LNHDA, CDR2 SQIVND, per germline (reference sequence). Trimming took off 10 bases at V and 2 bases at J, with 8 bases between the two ends. CDR3 amino acids: CATTRQETQYF. The DNA for the CDR3 is TGTGCCACCACACGTCAAGAGACCCAGTACTTC.

This chain connects TRBV15 to TRBJ2-5; D not resolved. With 0 bases removed from V and 4 bases from J, the gap between germline ends came to 6 bases. Germline lookup yields CDR1 LNHNV and CDR2 YYDKDF (reference sequence). The CDR3 runs to 13 residues. The CDR3 here is CATSRDLGETQYF. The CDR3 DNA follows: TGTGCCACCAGCAGAGATTTGGGAGAGACCCAGTACTTC.

The J gene is TRBJ2-1, the V gene TRBV15; 7 nucleotides agree with TRBD2. The CDR3 has 15 residues. V was pared by 2 bases and J by 7 bases, with 8 bases of the junction left unmatched. The germline gives CDR1 LNHNV, CDR2 YYDKDF (reference sequence). The CDR3 is CATSRTSDRINEQFF. CDR3 nucleotide sequence: TGTGCCACCAGCAGAACTAGCGATCGAATTAATGAGCAGTTCTTC.

The chain couples TRBV9 to TRBJ2-3; D gene uncertain. Germline CDR1 SGDLS, CDR2 YYNGEE. The ends were cut back, 5 bases at V and 1 base at J, with 8 bases in the middle. The CDR3 has 13 residues. CDR3 nucleotide sequence: TGTGCCAGCAGAGGAGAGGGCACAGATACGCAGTATTTT. As protein: CASRGEGTDTQYF.

V gene TRBV30 combines with J gene TRBJ1-1; tentatively, D is TRBD1 (6 bases). V dropped 4 bases and J dropped 7 bases, with 16 bases sitting between them. CDR3 size: 13 residues. Per germline, CDR1 GTSNPN and CDR2 SVGIG (reference sequence). This chain's CDR3 is CAWKGFGTNEAFF. The CDR3 nucleotides are TGTGCCTGGAAAGGTTTTGGGACAAATGAAGCTTTCTTT.

For this clone: In the same sample, other DNA sequences code for this CDR3. The chain is built from TRBV4-1 and TRBJ2-5; D may correspond to TRBD1 or TRBD2 (6 bases each). Trimming stripped 0 bases from V and 5 bases from J, with 22 bases between. CDR1 MGHRA and CDR2 YSYEKL come from the germline V gene. CDR3 length: 18 residues. The CDR3 is CASSQERGTGGPRETQYF. The CDR3 DNA follows: TGCGCCAGCAGCCAAGAAAGGGGGACTGGCGGTCCCAGGGAGACCCAGTACTTC.

V usage is TRBV7-6 and J usage is TRBJ2-3; unclear D gene. CDR1 is SGHVS, CDR2 FNYEAQ, per germline. Trimming cost V 1 base and J 6 bases, with 5 bases left between them. The length of the CDR3 is 12 residues. CDR3 DNA sequence: TGTGCCAGCAGCTTAGGAGCGGATACGCAGTATTTT. Protein sequence: CASSLGADTQYF. Supplemented by reference TRBV7-6 and TRBJ2-3, the full variable domain reads GAGVSQSPRYKVTKRGQDVALRCDPISGHVSLYWYRQALGQGPEFLTYFNYEAQQDKSGLPNDRFSAERPEGSISTLTIQRTEQRDSAMYRCASSLGADTQYFGPGTRLTVL.

The chain recombines TRBV5-8 with TRBJ1-5; D gene ambiguous. V lost 2 bases to trimming and J lost 5 bases, with 14 bases between them. The CDR3 consists of 15 residues. Germline-derived CDR1 and CDR2 are SGHTS and YDEGEE. CDR3 sequence reads: CASSFDGYSDQPQHF. DNA for the CDR3: TGTGCCAGCAGCTTTGACGGTTATTCGGATCAGCCCCAGCATTTT.

This clone was seen only once. The chain links TRBV30 to TRBJ1-6, with TRBD1 matching 8 bases. The ends lost 5 bases at V and 7 bases at J; junction bases unmatched: 4. There are 13 residues in the CDR3. Germline V gives CDR1 GTSNPN, CDR2 SVGIG (reference sequence). The CDR3 spells CAWAGQGNSPLHF. In DNA form, the CDR3 reads TGTGCCTGGGCTGGACAGGGCAATTCACCCCTCCACTTT.

The CDR3 loop reads CASSRMGGSYGYTF. The CDR3 DNA reads as TGTGCCAGTAGTAGAATGGGAGGGTCCTATGGCTACACCTTC. The V gene is TRBV19, the J gene TRBJ1-2; D not certain. Germline V gene data show CDR1 as LNHDA and CDR2 as SQIVND (reference sequence). The CDR3 runs to 14 residues. The V and J ends lost 4 bases and 4 bases respectively, with 13 bases between them.

This clone was detected once. The chain joins TRBV5-1 to TRBJ2-3; D is tentatively TRBD1 or TRBD2 (6 bases each). CDR3 length: 15 residues. V was trimmed by 2 bases and J by 2 bases, leaving 12 bases between them. Germline CDR1 is SGHRS and CDR2 is YFSETQ. CDR3 DNA: TGCGCCAGCAGCTTCTCGGGGGCGACCACAGATACGCAGTATTTT. Protein product: CASSFSGATTDTQYF. Complete variable domain (other parts from reference TRBV5-1 and TRBJ2-3): KAGVTQTPRYLIKTRGQQVTLSCSPISGHRSVSWYQQTPGQGLQFLFEYFSETQRNKGNFPGRFSGRQFSNSRSEMNVSTLELGDSALYLCASSFSGATTDTQYFGPGTRLTVL.

The gene calls are TRBV24-1 and TRBJ1-3; D is perhaps TRBD1 (5 bases). V lost 4 bases to trimming and J lost 0 bases, with 21 bases between them. Germline loops: CDR1 KGHDR, CDR2 SFDVKD. The CDR3 spans 19 residues. Here the CDR3 DNA reads TGTGCCACCAGTGACACCGACCAGGGACGGCCCGGCTCTGGAAACACCATATATTTT. Translated, it gives CATSDTDQGRPGSGNTIYF.

Details on this clone: The junction shows a germline mismatch at one end, possibly a read error. This CDR3 is also generated by other DNA sequences in the sample. V gene TRBV3-1 (or the pseudogene TRBV3-2) combines with J gene TRBJ2-2, with a weak D call TRBD2 (6 bases). CDR3 length: 14 amino acids. CDR1 LGHDT and CDR2 YNNKEL come from the germline V gene (reference sequence). This chain's CDR3 is CASSQGGNAGELFF. The CDR3 nucleotides are TGTGCCAGCAGTCAAGGCGGGAATGCCGGGGAGCTGTTTTTT.

V usage is TRBV10-3 and J usage is TRBJ1-2; TRBD1 agrees at 7 bases. CDR1 and CDR2 from the germline V gene are ENHRY and SYGVKD. The CDR3 runs 15 residues. After removal of 7 bases from V and 6 bases from J, the junction contained 14 bases not matched to a gene. The CDR3 protein is CAIKGWGQLSNGYTF. In DNA, the CDR3 is TGTGCCATCAAAGGGTGGGGACAGCTGTCGAATGGCTACACCTTC.

The chain joins TRBV29-1 to TRBJ2-5, with D tentatively TRBD1 (5 bases). This CDR3 has 13 amino acids. Germline V gene lookup returns CDR1 SQVTM and CDR2 ANQGSEA. V was trimmed by 4 bases and J by 1 base, leaving 10 bases between them. CDR3 protein: CSVAQVVQETQYF. CDR3 nucleotides: TGCAGCGTTGCACAGGTTGTCCAAGAGACCCAGTACTTC. Variable domain in full (rest from reference TRBV29-1 and TRBJ2-5): SAVISQKPSRDICQRGTSLTIQCQVDSQVTMMFWYRQQPGQSLTLIATANQGSEATYESGFVIDKFPISRPNLTFSTLTVSNMSPEDSSIYLCSVAQVVQETQYFGPGTRLLVL.

This rearrangement joins TRBV5-1 to TRBJ1-2, with D possibly TRBD1 on 5 matching bases. The CDR3 consists of 13 residues. CDR1 is SGHRS and CDR2 is YFSETQ in the germline V gene. Trimming shortened V by 5 bases and J by 6 bases, and 14 bases separated the two germline ends. Here the CDR3 reads CASSWRGRDGYTF. CDR3 nucleotides: TGCGCCAGCAGTTGGAGGGGAAGGGATGGCTACACCTTC. Using reference TRBV5-1 and TRBJ1-2 for the parts outside the CDR3, the full variable domain is KAGVTQTPRYLIKTRGQQVTLSCSPISGHRSVSWYQQTPGQGLQFLFEYFSETQRNKGNFPGRFSGRQFSNSRSEMNVSTLELGDSALYLCASSWRGRDGYTFGSGTRLTVV.

This sequence joins TRBV4-1 and TRBJ2-3; D gene unclear. Germline CDR1 reads MGHRA; CDR2 reads YSYEKL. With 4 bases removed from V and 2 bases from J, the gap between germline ends came to 19 bases. The CDR3 totals 17 residues. CDR3 sequence (DNA): TGCGCCAGCAGCCCCAAATTACTCGGGCCCACCACAGATACGCAGTATTTT. Its translation: CASSPKLLGPTTDTQYF.

The chain uses TRBV9 and TRBJ2-7, with TRBD2 as a possible D gene (5 bases). Trimming took off 0 bases at V and 6 bases at J, with 10 bases between the two ends. CDR3 length: 13 residues. The germline V gene has CDR1 SGDLS and CDR2 YYNGEE. The CDR3 DNA is TGTGCCAGCAGCGTAGTCGGGGTCGGCGAGCAGTACTTC. Its protein is CASSVVGVGEQYF.

The CDR3 protein is CASSYSIQGAHNSGANVLTF. CDR3 DNA sequence: TGTGCCAGCAGTTACTCGATACAGGGGGCCCACAACTCTGGGGCCAACGTCCTGACTTTC. The chain is built from TRBV6-2 or TRBV6-3 and TRBJ2-6; 9 bases fit TRBD1. Trimming cost V 0 bases and J 0 bases; bases outside gene matches: 9. Germline V gene lookup returns CDR1 MNHEY and CDR2 SVGEGT. This CDR3 region has 20 residues.

V gene TRBV24-1 combines with J gene TRBJ2-3; tentative D call: TRBD1 (5 bases). The CDR3 loop spans 15 amino acids. V lost 6 bases and J 2 bases, leaving 14 bases between the germline ends. Germline V gives CDR1 KGHDR, CDR2 SFDVKD. The CDR3 DNA follows: TGTGCCACCAGTAACCCAGGGTCCCTCACAGATACGCAGTATTTT. Translating it yields CATSNPGSLTDTQYF.

The chain is built from TRBV28 and TRBJ2-1; no firm D call. V shed 6 bases and J shed 2 bases, with 8 bases lying between them. The CDR3 sequence is 13 residues long. CDR1 and CDR2 from the germline V gene are MDHEN and SYDVKM. CDR3 sequence: CASSNFPYNEQFF. In nucleotides, the CDR3 is TGTGCCAGCAGCAATTTTCCCTACAATGAGCAGTTCTTC.